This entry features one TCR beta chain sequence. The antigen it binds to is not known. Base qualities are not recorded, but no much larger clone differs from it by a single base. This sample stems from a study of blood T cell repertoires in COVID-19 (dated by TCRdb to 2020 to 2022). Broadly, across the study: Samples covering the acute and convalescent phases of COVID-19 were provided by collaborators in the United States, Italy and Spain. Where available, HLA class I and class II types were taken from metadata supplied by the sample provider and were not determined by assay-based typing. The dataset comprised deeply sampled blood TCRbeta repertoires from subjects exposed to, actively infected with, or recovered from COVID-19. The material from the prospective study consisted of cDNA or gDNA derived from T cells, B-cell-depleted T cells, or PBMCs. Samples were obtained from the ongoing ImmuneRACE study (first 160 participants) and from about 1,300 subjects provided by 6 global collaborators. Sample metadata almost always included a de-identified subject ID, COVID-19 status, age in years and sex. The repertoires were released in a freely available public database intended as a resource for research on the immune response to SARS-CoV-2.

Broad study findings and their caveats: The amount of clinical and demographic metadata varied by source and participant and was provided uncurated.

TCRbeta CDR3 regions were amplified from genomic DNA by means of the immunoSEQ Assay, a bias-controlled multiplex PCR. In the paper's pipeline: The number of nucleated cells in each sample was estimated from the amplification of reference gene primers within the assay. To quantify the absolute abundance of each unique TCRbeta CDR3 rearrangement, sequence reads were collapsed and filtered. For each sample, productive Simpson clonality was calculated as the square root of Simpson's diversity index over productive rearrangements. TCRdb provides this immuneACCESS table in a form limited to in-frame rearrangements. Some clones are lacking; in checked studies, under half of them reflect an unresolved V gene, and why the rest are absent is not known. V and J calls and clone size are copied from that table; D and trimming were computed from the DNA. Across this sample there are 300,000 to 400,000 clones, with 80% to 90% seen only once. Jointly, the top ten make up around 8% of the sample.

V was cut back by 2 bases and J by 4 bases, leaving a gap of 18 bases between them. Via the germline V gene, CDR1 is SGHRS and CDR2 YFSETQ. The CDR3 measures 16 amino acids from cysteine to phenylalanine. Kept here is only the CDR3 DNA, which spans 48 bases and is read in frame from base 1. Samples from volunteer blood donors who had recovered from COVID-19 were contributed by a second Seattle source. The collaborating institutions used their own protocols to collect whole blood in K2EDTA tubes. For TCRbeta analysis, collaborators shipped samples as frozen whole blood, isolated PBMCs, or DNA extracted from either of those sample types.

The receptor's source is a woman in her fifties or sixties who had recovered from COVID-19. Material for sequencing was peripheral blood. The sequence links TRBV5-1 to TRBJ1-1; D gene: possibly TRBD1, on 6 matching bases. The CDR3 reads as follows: CASSLSTGKMGTEAFF. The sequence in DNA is TGCGCCAGCAGCTTAAGTACAGGGAAGATGGGCACTGAAGCTTTCTTT.